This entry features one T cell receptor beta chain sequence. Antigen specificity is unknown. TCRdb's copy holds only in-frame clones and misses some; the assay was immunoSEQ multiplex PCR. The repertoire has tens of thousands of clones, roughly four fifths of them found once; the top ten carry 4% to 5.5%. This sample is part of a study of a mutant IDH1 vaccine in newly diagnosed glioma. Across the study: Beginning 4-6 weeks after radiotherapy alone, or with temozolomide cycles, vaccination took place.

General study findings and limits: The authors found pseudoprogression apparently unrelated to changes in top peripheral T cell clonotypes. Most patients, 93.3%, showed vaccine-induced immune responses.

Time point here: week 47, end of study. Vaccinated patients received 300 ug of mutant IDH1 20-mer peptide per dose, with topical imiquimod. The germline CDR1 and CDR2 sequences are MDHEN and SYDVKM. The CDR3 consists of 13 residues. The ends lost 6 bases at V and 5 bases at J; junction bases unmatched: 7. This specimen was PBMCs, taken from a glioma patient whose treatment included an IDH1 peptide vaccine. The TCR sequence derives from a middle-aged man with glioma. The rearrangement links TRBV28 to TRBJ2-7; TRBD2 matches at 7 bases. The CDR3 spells CASRGGIGDEQYF. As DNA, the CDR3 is TGTGCCAGCAGGGGGGGGATAGGCGACGAGCAGTACTTC.